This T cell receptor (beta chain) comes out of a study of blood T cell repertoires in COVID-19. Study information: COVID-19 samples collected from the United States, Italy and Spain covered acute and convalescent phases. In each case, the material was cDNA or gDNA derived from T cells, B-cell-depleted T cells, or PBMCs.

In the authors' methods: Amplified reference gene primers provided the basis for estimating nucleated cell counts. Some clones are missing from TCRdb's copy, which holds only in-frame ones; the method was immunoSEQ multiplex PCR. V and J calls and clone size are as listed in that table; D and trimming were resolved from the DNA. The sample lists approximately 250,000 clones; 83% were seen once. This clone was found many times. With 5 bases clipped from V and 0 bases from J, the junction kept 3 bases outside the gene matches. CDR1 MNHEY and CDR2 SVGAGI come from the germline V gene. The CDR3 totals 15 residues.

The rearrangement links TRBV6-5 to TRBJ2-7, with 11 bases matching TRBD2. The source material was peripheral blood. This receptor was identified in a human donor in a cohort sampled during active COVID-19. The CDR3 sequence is CASSLTSGSSYEQYF. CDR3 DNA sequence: TGTGCCAGCAGTCTAACTAGCGGGAGCTCCTACGAGCAGTACTTC.